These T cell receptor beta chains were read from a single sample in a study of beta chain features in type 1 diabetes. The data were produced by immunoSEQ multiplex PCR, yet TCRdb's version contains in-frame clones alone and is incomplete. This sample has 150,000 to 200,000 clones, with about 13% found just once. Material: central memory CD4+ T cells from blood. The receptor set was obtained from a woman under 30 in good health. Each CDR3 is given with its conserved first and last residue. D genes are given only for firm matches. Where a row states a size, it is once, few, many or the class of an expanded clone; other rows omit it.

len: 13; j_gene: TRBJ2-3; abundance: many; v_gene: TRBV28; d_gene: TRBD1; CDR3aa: CASSGQGIVTQYF; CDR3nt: TGTGCCAGCAGCGGACAGGGGATCGTTACGCAGTATTTT
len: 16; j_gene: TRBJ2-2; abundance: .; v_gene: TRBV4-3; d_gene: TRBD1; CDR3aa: CASSQEWGQGGGELFF; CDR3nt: TGCGCCAGCAGCCAAGAATGGGGACAGGGGGGCGGGGAGCTGTTTTTT
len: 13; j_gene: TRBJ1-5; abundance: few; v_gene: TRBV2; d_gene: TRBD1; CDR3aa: CASRGQPNQPQHF; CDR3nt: TGTGCCAGCAGGGGACAGCCCAATCAGCCCCAGCATTTT
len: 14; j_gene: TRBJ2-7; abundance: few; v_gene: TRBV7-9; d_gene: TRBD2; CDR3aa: CASSLGDYKVEQYF; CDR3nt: TGTGCCAGCAGCTTAGGGGACTATAAAGTCGAGCAGTACTTC
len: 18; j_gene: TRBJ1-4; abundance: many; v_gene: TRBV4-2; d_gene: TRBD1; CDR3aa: CASSQDPPRQGRDEKLFF; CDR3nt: TGTGCCAGCAGCCAAGATCCCCCACGACAGGGGCGCGATGAAAAACTGTTTTTT
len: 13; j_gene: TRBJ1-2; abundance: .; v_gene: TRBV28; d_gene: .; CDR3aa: CASRPTVHYGYTF; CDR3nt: TGTGCCAGCAGACCGACAGTCCACTATGGCTACACCTTC
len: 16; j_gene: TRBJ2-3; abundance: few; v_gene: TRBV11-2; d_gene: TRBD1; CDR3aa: CASSGRTGGVVDTQYF; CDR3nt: TGTGCCAGCAGCGGTAGGACAGGGGGCGTTGTAGATACGCAGTATTTT
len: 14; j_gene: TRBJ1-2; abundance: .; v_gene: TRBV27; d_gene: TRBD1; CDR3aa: CAARDRREIYGYTF; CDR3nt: TGTGCCGCCAGGGACAGGAGGGAGATCTATGGCTACACCTTC
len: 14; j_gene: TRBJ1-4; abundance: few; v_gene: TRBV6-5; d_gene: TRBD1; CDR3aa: CATGSDRVGEKLFF; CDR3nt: TGTGCCACTGGATCGGACAGGGTCGGTGAAAAACTGTTTTTT
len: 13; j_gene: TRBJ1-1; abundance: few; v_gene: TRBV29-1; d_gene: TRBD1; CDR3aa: CSVVGTANTEAFF; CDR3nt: TGCAGCGTTGTGGGGACAGCGAACACTGAAGCTTTCTTT
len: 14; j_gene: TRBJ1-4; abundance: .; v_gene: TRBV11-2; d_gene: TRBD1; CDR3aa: CASSWDRGLGKLFF; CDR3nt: TGTGCCAGCAGCTGGGACAGGGGGTTGGGAAAACTGTTTTTT
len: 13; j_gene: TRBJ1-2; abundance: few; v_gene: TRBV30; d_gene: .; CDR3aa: CAWSTRVPYGYTF; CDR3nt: TGTGCCTGGAGTACCAGGGTTCCCTATGGCTACACCTTC
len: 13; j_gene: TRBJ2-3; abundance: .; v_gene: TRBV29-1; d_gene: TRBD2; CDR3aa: CSVSGGNTDTQYF; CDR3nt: TGCAGCGTGAGCGGGGGGAATACAGATACGCAGTATTTT
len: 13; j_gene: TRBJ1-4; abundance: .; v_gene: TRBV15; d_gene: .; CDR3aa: CATSAGLVEKLFF; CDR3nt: TGTGCCACCAGCGCTGGACTAGTGGAAAAACTGTTTTTT
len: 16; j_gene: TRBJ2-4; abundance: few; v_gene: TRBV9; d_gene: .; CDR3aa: CASSASQGITKNIQYF; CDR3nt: TGTGCCAGCAGCGCGAGTCAGGGGATAACCAAAAACATTCAGTACTTC
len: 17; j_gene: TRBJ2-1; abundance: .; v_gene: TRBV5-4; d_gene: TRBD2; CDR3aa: CASSLAVSGSTGNEQFF; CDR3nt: TGTGCCAGCAGCTTGGCCGTGAGCGGGAGCACGGGCAATGAGCAGTTCTTC
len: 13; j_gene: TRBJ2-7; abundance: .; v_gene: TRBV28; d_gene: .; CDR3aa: CASRKTDSYEQYF; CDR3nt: TGTGCCAGCCGGAAAACAGATTCCTACGAGCAGTACTTC
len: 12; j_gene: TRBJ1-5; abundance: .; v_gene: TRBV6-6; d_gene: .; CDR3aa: CASSYEIGAQHF; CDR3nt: TGTGCCAGCAGTTACGAGATTGGTGCCCAGCATTTT
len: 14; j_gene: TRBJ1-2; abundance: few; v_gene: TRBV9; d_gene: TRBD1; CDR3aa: CASSASGTAYGYTF; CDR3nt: TGTGCCAGCAGCGCCTCCGGGACAGCCTATGGCTACACCTTC
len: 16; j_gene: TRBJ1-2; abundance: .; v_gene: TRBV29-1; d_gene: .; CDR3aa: CSSVGGRGGGNYGYTF; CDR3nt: TGCAGCTCAGTGGGGGGAAGAGGAGGAGGTAACTATGGCTACACCTTC
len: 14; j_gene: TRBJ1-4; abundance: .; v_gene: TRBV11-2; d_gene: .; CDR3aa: CASSRHSTNEKLFF; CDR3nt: TGTGCCAGCAGCCGTCACTCAACTAATGAAAAACTGTTTTTT
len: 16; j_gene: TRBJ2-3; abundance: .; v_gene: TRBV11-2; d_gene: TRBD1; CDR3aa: CASSLDSTGRLRTQYF; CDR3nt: TGTGCCAGCAGCTTAGATTCGACAGGGAGATTGAGGACGCAGTATTTT
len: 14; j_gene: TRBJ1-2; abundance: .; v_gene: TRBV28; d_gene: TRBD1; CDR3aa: CASSSGQGDYGYTF; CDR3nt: TGTGCCAGCAGTTCCGGACAGGGAGATTATGGCTACACCTTC
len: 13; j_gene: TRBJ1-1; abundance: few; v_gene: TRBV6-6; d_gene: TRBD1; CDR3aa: CASSYDRGAEAFF; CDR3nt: TGTGCCAGCAGTTATGACAGGGGCGCTGAAGCTTTCTTT
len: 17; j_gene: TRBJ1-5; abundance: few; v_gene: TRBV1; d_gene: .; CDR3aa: CTSSQDETGGLRQPQHF; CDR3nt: TGCACCAGCAGCCAAGATGAAACAGGGGGGTTACGACAGCCCCAGCATTTT
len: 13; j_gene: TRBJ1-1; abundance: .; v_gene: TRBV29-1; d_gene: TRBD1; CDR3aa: CSVDRAMNTEAFF; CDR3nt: TGCAGCGTGGACAGGGCCATGAACACTGAAGCTTTCTTT
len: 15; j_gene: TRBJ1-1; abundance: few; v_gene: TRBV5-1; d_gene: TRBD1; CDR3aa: CASSLVAGGRTEAFF; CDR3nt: TGCGCCAGCAGCTTGGTTGCAGGGGGTAGGACTGAAGCTTTCTTT
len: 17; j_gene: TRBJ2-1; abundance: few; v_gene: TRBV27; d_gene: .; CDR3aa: CASSFSTYVSSYNEQFF; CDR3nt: TGTGCCAGCAGTTTCTCAACGTACGTGAGCTCCTACAATGAGCAGTTCTTC